Shown below are 10 T cell receptor beta chains from a single sample sequenced in a study of T cell repertoires in ileal Crohn's disease. Sequencing was performed with immunoSEQ multiplex PCR; in TCRdb, only in-frame clones are kept and a portion is missing. The sample has about 5,500 clones; 80% are singletons. Time point meaning: inflamed ileum from the surgical specimen. Sequenced input: ileal tissue. Receptors originate from an adult with Crohn's disease.

The J gene is TRBJ2-7, the V gene TRBV7-2; 7 positions agree with TRBD1. Germline assignment: CDR1 SGHTA and CDR2 FQGNSA. This CDR3 has 14 residues. The V segment lost 5 bases and the J segment 5 bases; nucleotides outside the gene matches: 9. The CDR3 loop is CASSRDRDRHEQYF. CDR3 nucleotide sequence: TGTGCCAGCAGCCGCGACAGGGATCGGCACGAGCAGTACTTC.

The rearrangement joins TRBV28 to TRBJ1-4; D possibly corresponds to TRBD1 (6 bases). The CDR3 loop spans 15 amino acids. Germline assignment: CDR1 MDHEN and CDR2 SYDVKM. Trimming stripped 7 bases from V and 2 bases from J, with 14 bases between. CDR3 bases: TGTGCCAGCATAAGGGCAGGGGCGACTAATGAAAAACTGTTTTTT. Translating gives CASIRAGATNEKLFF.

The chain couples TRBV4-1 to TRBJ1-2; 9 bases are a match to TRBD1. This CDR3 region has 16 residues. The junction had 11 bases not matched to a gene; V was cut back by 1 base and J by 8 bases. Germline CDR1 MGHRA, CDR2 YSYEKL. This chain's CDR3 is CASSQAETGGFRGYTF. CDR3 sequence (DNA): TGCGCCAGCAGCCAAGCCGAGACAGGGGGTTTTCGGGGCTACACCTTC.

The chain is built from TRBV2 and TRBJ2-7; 10 bases match TRBD2. Per the germline V gene, CDR1 is SNHLY and CDR2 is FYNNEI. The CDR3 contains 14 residues. J was trimmed by 2 bases and V by 6 bases; bases with no gene match: 4. The CDR3 loop is CASRGTSATYEQYF. The CDR3, as DNA: TGTGCCAGCAGGGGGACTAGCGCCACCTACGAGCAGTACTTC.

This chain links TRBV6-6 with TRBJ2-7; 7 positions agree with TRBD1. Germline-derived CDR1 and CDR2 are MNHNY and SVGAGI (reference sequence). The V gene end was trimmed by 6 bases and the J gene end by 3 bases; junction bases not matched to a gene: 8. CDR3 length: 14 residues. CDR3: CASSPGQVFYEQYF. DNA of the CDR3: TGTGCCAGCAGCCCCGGACAGGTTTTCTACGAGCAGTACTTC.

The rearrangement joins TRBV7-9 to TRBJ1-2, with D maybe TRBD1 (6 bases). The V end lost 6 bases, the J end lost 4 bases, and 15 bases lay between the germline ends. The CDR3 consists of 14 residues. Germline lookup yields CDR1 SEHNR and CDR2 FQNEAQ (reference sequence). The CDR3, as DNA: TGTGCCAGCAGTCTCGGACAGTTCCCCTATGGCTACACCTTC. Encoded protein: CASSLGQFPYGYTF.

The J gene is TRBJ1-2, the V gene TRBV5-4, with D unclear. Germline V gene lookup returns CDR1 SGHNT and CDR2 YYREEE (reference sequence). Trimming shortened V by 4 bases and J by 0 bases, and 13 bases separated the two germline ends. This CDR3 has 15 residues. The CDR3 reads CASSGSFQANYGYTF. DNA for the CDR3: TGTGCCAGCAGCGGGAGTTTCCAAGCTAACTATGGCTACACCTTC.

This clone was seen once. The rearrangement uses TRBV5-4 and TRBJ2-7, with 9 positions matching TRBD2. CDR1 and CDR2 from the germline V gene are SGHNT and YYREEE (reference sequence). CDR3 length equals 15 residues. Germline trimming cut 3 bases from V and 0 bases from J; bases unmatched to any gene: 4. CDR3 amino acids: CASSSGLAYSYEQYF. In DNA form, the CDR3 reads TGTGCCAGCAGCTCGGGACTAGCCTACTCCTACGAGCAGTACTTC. The variable domain in full, completed from reference TRBV5-4 and TRBJ2-7, reads ETGVTQSPTHLIKTRGQQVTLRCSSQSGHNTVSWYQQALGQGPQFIFQYYREEENGRGNFPPRFSGLQFPNYSSELNVNALELDDSALYLCASSSGLAYSYEQYFGPGTRLTVT.

This chain connects TRBV14 to TRBJ1-2, with D perhaps matching TRBD1 (5 bases). CDR3 size: 15 residues. V shed 3 bases and J shed 3 bases, with 14 bases lying between them. The V gene's germline CDR1 is SGHDN and CDR2 FVKESK. The DNA for the CDR3 is TGTGCCAGCAGCCAGGTCTCAGCAGGGCACTATGGCTACACCTTC. The encoded protein is CASSQVSAGHYGYTF. The full variable domain, in which reference TRBV14 and TRBJ1-2 provide the parts outside the CDR3, is EAGVTQFPSHSVIEKGQTVTLRCDPISGHDNLYWYRRVMGKEIKFLLHFVKESKQDESGMPNNRFLAERTGGTYSTLKVQPAELEDSGVYFCASSQVSAGHYGYTFGSGTRLTVV.

This clone has a handful of counts. This chain joins TRBV7-9 and TRBJ2-5; D might be TRBD2 (6 bases). The CDR3 loop spans 14 amino acids. V lost 1 base, J lost 5 bases, and 11 bases lay in between. Germline V lookup: CDR1 SEHNR, CDR2 FQNEAQ (reference sequence). CDR3 sequence: CASSLVGGLETQYF. CDR3 sequence (DNA): TGTGCCAGCAGCTTAGTTGGAGGGTTGGAGACCCAGTACTTC.